This TCR beta chain is drawn from a study of a mutant IDH1 vaccine in newly diagnosed glioma. The table came from immunoSEQ multiplex PCR; TCRdb's copy has only in-frame clones and leaves some out. This table has roughly 15,000 clones, more than 80% appearing once. V lost 4 bases, J lost 5 bases, and 8 bases stayed unmatched. CDR3 size: 14 residues. CDR1 is MNHEY, CDR2 SVGAGI, per germline. Time point in this sample: baseline, week 1 (first vaccination visit). Documented treatment: pre-vaccination baseline after standard-of-care therapy. Points from the study as a whole: Detectable vaccine-induced immune responses arose in about 93% of patients.

Worth noting for this clone: Its antigen is unidentified.

The TCR sequence derives from a woman between 35 and 50 years old with glioma. Some clones in this sample may be carry-over from other donors' samples. The sample was PBMCs, taken from a glioma patient treated with radiotherapy, temozolomide or both. The chain links TRBV6-5 to TRBJ2-7; 7 positions match TRBD2. The CDR3 bases are TGTGCCAGCAGTTCCGTGCTTGGGACTAACGAGCAGTACTTC. Translating it yields CASSSVLGTNEQYF.